The rows below give T cell receptor beta chains drawn from one sample of a study of T cells in Graves' hyperthyroidism and ophthalmopathy. In TCRdb, the multiplex PCR reads were re-called with MiXCR into one record per CDR3 protein. The table lists hundreds of thousands of distinct CDR3 sequences, about 15% of them singletons. Input material: blood. The receptors come from a woman under 30 with Graves' ophthalmopathy. Both conserved end residues are part of each CDR3. Each record gives: V gene, clone size, J gene, D gene, CDR3 DNA, CDR3 protein. The D gene is left open where the match is weak. Where a row states a size, it is once, few, many or the class of an expanded clone; other rows omit it.

TRBV11-2	-	TRBJ2-4	-	TGTGCCAGCAGCCGCGGTTTAAGTGGAAACATTCAGTACTTC	CASSRGLSGNIQYF
TRBV6-1	many	TRBJ1-1	-	TGTGCCAGCAGCTCCTACACAGAGAACACTGAAGCTTTCTTT	CASSSYTENTEAFF
TRBV9	many	TRBJ1-5	-	TGTGCCAGCAGCGTATCGGGGGATAGCAATCAGCCCCAGCATTTT	CASSVSGDSNQPQHF
TRBV20-1	-	TRBJ2-2	-	TGCAGTGCGCCCAAGGGCGCGAACACCGGGGAGCTGTTTTTT	CSAPKGANTGELFF
TRBV3-1	few	TRBJ2-1	-	TGTGCCAGCAGCCAAGCGGCAGGGGCCTACAATGAGCAGTTCTTC	CASSQAAGAYNEQFF
TRBV20-1	many	TRBJ2-7	TRBD2	TGCAGTGCTGGGACTAGCGACAAGCAGTACTTC	CSAGTSDKQYF
TRBV6-1	many	TRBJ2-7	TRBD2	TGTGCCAGCAGTGGCCAAGCGGGGGCTGCCTACGAGCAGTACTTC	CASSGQAGAAYEQYF
TRBV7-9	-	TRBJ1-3	TRBD1	TGTGCCAGCAGCTTTGGACAGGGAGGCGGAAACACCATATATTTT	CASSFGQGGGNTIYF
TRBV5-6	many	TRBJ2-3	-	TGTGCCAGCAGCTACCTCATCGCGGCGGCGGCAGATACGCAGTATTTT	CASSYLIAAAADTQYF
TRBV7-8	many	TRBJ1-1	-	TGTGCCAGCAGCCCGAACGCGGGACATACTGAAGCTTTCTTT	CASSPNAGHTEAFF
TRBV19	few	TRBJ2-2	-	TGTGCCAGTAGCGCCCGACAGGGGAGGGTGGCGTTTGGCACCGGGGAGCTGTTTTTT	CASSARQGRVAFGTGELFF
TRBV27	few	TRBJ2-7	-	TGTGCCAGCAGTTTATGGCCCGGGGACGAGCAGTACTTC	CASSLWPGDEQYF
TRBV7-9	many	TRBJ2-3	-	TGTGCCAGCAGCTTTGGACCTGCAGATACGCAGTATTTT	CASSFGPADTQYF
TRBV19	few	TRBJ1-1	TRBD1	TGTGCCAGTAGTATTATAATGCGGGCGGACAGGGGCTTCAGGAACACTGAAGCTTTCTTT	CASSIIMRADRGFRNTEAFF
TRBV11-3	few	TRBJ2-7	TRBD2	TGTGCCAGCAGCTTACAGACTAGCGGGACCTACGAGCAGTACTTC	CASSLQTSGTYEQYF
TRBV6-1	many	TRBJ1-2	TRBD1	TGTGCCAGCAGTCTTGGACAGGGGGCGTACTATGGCTACACCTTC	CASSLGQGAYYGYTF
TRBV6-2/TRBV6-3	few	TRBJ2-1	-	TGTGCCAGCAGTTCAAGGCGGGACTTTTACAATGAGCAGTTCTTC	CASSSRRDFYNEQFF
TRBV3-1	many	TRBJ2-1	TRBD2	TGTGCCAGCAGCCAAGTTTCCGGACTAGACTCCTACAATGAGCAGTTCTTC	CASSQVSGLDSYNEQFF
TRBV5-1	few	TRBJ2-1	TRBD2	TGCGCCAGCAGCTTGGTGGTAGCGGGGGACAATGAGCAGTTCTTC	CASSLVVAGDNEQFF
TRBV20-1	many	TRBJ2-1	TRBD2	TGCAGTGCTAGTGGGACTAGCGGGAGCGATGAGCAGTTCTTC	CSASGTSGSDEQFF
TRBV2	many	TRBJ1-5	-	TGTGCCAGCAGTCAACAGGGAGGTAGCAATCAGCCCCAGCATTTT	CASSQQGGSNQPQHF
TRBV28	many	TRBJ1-1	-	TGTGCCAGCACGAGGGGAACAGTTACTGAAGCTTTCTTT	CASTRGTVTEAFF
TRBV20-1	-	TRBJ2-1	TRBD2	TGCAGTGCTAGAGGAGGACTAGCGGGAGGGCTTTACAATGAGCAGTTCTTC	CSARGGLAGGLYNEQFF
TRBV28	many	TRBJ2-5	-	TGTGCCAGCAGACGGGGTCACGAGACCCAGTACTTC	CASRRGHETQYF
TRBV7-2	-	TRBJ1-2	-	TGTGCCAGCAGCTTAGCAGGGGGAGAAGGCTATGGCTACACCTTC	CASSLAGGEGYGYTF
TRBV6-1	-	TRBJ2-7	-	TGTGCCAGCAGCGGACTGACAAACTCCTACGAGCAGTACTTC	CASSGLTNSYEQYF
TRBV24-1	-	TRBJ1-2	-	TGTGCCACCACAGGGACGGAGGGCTACACCTTC	CATTGTEGYTF
TRBV19	-	TRBJ2-1	TRBD2	TGTGCCAGTAGTACTACTAGCGGGGGGGTCCGCAATGAGCAGTTCTTC	CASSTTSGGVRNEQFF
TRBV10-3	-	TRBJ1-5	TRBD1	TGTGCCATCAGTGAAGGGACAGATCAGCCCCAGCATTTT	CAISEGTDQPQHF
TRBV7-2	many	TRBJ2-4	TRBD2	TGTGCCGGCTCGGGGGGAGCCAAAAACATTCAGTACTTC	CAGSGGAKNIQYF
TRBV4-2	-	TRBJ1-5	-	TGTGCCAGCAGCCAATCGGACATTAGCAATCAGCCCCAGCATTTT	CASSQSDISNQPQHF
TRBV6-1	many	TRBJ2-1	-	TGTGCCAGCAGTGCAGGGTTGGTTTACAATGAGCAGTTCTTC	CASSAGLVYNEQFF
TRBV2	many	TRBJ2-2	TRBD2	TGTGCCAGCAGTGGATGGCTAGCGGGGGCCCTCCCGGGCACCGGGGAGCTGTTTTTT	CASSGWLAGALPGTGELFF
TRBV6-2/TRBV6-3	-	TRBJ2-3	-	TGTGCCAGCAGTCCAGGGCGGGACACAGATACGCAGTATTTT	CASSPGRDTDTQYF
TRBV7-9	-	TRBJ2-7	TRBD2	TGTGCCAGCAGCTTAGTAATAGCGGGAGTACACGAGCAGTACTTC	CASSLVIAGVHEQYF